This is a list of T cell receptor beta chains from one sample in a study of T cell clones after liver transplantation. The method was immunoSEQ multiplex PCR; TCRdb's version includes in-frame clones alone and lacks a portion of them. The table includes about 75,000 clones, around 80% detected once. The input for sequencing was CD4+ T cells from blood, taken less than 50 months after liver transplant. The receptors come from a human patient who received a liver transplant. A share of the T cells may be of graft donor origin. CDR3s leave out the opening cysteine and the closing phenylalanine or tryptophan. Each record gives: D gene, J gene, V gene, CDR3 protein. D genes are given only for firm matches.

- TRBJ2-1 TRBV5-1 ASSPRRGSYNEQF
- TRBJ2-6 TRBV6-1 ASSDRGSTNVLT
- TRBJ2-3 TRBV18 ASSSRTRMNTDTQY
- TRBJ1-1 TRBV7-2 ASSRFNMNTEAF
TRBD1 TRBJ1-2 TRBV5-1 ASRHTGEAYGYT
TRBD2 TRBJ2-3 TRBV4-2 ASSGGGLITDTQY
TRBD2 TRBJ2-7 TRBV29-1 SVGDLAGGFYEQY
- TRBJ2-5 TRBV11-2 ASSPIQGQETQY
- TRBJ2-1 TRBV18 ASSPPNRDNEQF
- TRBJ1-5 TRBV27 ASSFGAPNQPQH
TRBD1 TRBJ1-1 TRBV7-2 ASSLLPGGNTEAF
- TRBJ2-2 TRBV10-3 AISVRGGGELF
TRBD2 TRBJ2-3 TRBV27 ASSFRGRATDTQY
TRBD1 TRBJ2-3 TRBV5-1 ASSQENRDRFTDTQY
- TRBJ2-3 TRBV7-2 ASSLVGGSSTDTQY
TRBD2 TRBJ2-5 TRBV4-1 ASSLTSGGDQETQY
- TRBJ1-1 TRBV5-5 ASSPGHRDTEAF
- TRBJ2-2 TRBV5-5 ASSLLQQTTGELF
- TRBJ1-5 TRBV6-5 ASSPRGSNQPQH
TRBD2 TRBJ2-7 TRBV7-2 ASSLASGGLYEQY
- TRBJ2-7 TRBV28 ASTPGGATREQY
- TRBJ2-1 TRBV6-5 ASYAYNEQF
TRBD2 TRBJ2-7 TRBV4-2 ASSQVGTSGAYEQY
- TRBJ2-5 TRBV5-6 ASSLDDREETQY
- TRBJ1-2 TRBV6-6 ASSTDSLRNYGYT
TRBD2 TRBJ2-3 TRBV28 ASSLHLAGTDTQY
TRBD1 TRBJ2-3 TRBV25-1 ASTTRQGSLADTQY
TRBD1 TRBJ2-5 TRBV11-2 ASNWGQEQETQY
- TRBJ1-3 TRBV30 AWSPPGGTPGNTIY
- TRBJ2-1 TRBV10-3 AISRGGEQF
- TRBJ2-5 TRBV6-1 ASSGQETQY
- TRBJ2-1 TRBV7-2 ASSLQPHNEQF
TRBD2 TRBJ2-1 TRBV7-3 ASNYPGGRRHEQF
TRBD1 TRBJ1-2 TRBV7-2 ASRPQSRGLDGYT
- TRBJ2-2 TRBV7-9 ASSLTATGELF
- TRBJ1-5 TRBV7-9 ASSLGGSLLGNQPQH
- TRBJ2-7 TRBV9 ASSVGAGTYEQY
TRBD1 TRBJ2-3 TRBV19 ASSIEDRGRGTQY
- TRBJ2-7 TRBV5-6 ASSLSGEVGEQY
- TRBJ2-7 TRBV7-2 ASSLEGPGYEQY
- TRBJ1-2 TRBV5-1 ASSPRGGDRDGYT
- TRBJ1-6 TRBV6-5 ASSSQGPNSPLH
- TRBJ1-3 TRBV28 ASSPLGRGRNTIY
- TRBJ1-5 TRBV28 ASSLRSNQPQH
- TRBJ2-2 TRBV7-2 ASSRSGGTGELF
- TRBJ2-3 TRBV6-1 ASRRTASTDTQY